These T cell receptor beta chains were read from a single sample in a study of blood T cell repertoires in COVID-19. Using immunoSEQ multiplex PCR, the repertoire was profiled, and TCRdb retains in-frame clones only, with some absent. The sample yields 200,000 to 250,000 clones, about nine tenths seen once. Sequencing was done on a sample of peripheral blood. The receptors were sampled from a woman aged 55-69 years with acute or convalescent COVID-19. Each CDR3 is given with its conserved first and last residue. A D gene is named only where the DNA matches it firmly. Where a row states a size, it is once, few, many or the class of an expanded clone; other rows omit it.

>TRBJ1-5|TRBD1|TRBV19|-
TGTGCCAGTAGCCGTTTGGGACAGGGAGTTCAGCCCCAGCATTTT
CASSRLGQGVQPQHF
>TRBJ2-7|-|TRBV28|-
TGTGCCAGCAGTTTATGGGGGACACCAACCTACTACGAGCAGTACTTC
CASSLWGTPTYYEQYF
>TRBJ2-1|TRBD2|TRBV11-3|-
TGTGCCAGCAGCCCGGGACTAGCGGACAATGAGCAGTTCTTC
CASSPGLADNEQFF
>TRBJ1-6|-|TRBV12-3/TRBV12-4|few
TGTGCCACCGGTCGCCAGGTCAATTCACCCCTCCACTTT
CATGRQVNSPLHF
>TRBJ2-3|TRBD2|TRBV7-2|-
TGTGCCAGCAGCCCCGTCGGGGGAGGGCCGGCGCGCACAGATACGCAGTATTTT
CASSPVGGGPARTDTQYF
>TRBJ2-7|-|TRBV29-1|-
TGCAGCGTTGAAGAAGTGGGGGCCGAGCAGTACTTC
CSVEEVGAEQYF
>TRBJ2-7|-|TRBV28|-
TGTGCCAGCAGTTTGGGTTCGTTCGACAGACGCTCCTACGAGCAGTACTTC
CASSLGSFDRRSYEQYF
>TRBJ1-6|TRBD1|TRBV30|-
TGTGCCTGGTGCCGGGACAGGGGTTCACCCCTCCACTTT
CAWCRDRGSPLHF
>TRBJ1-3|TRBD1|TRBV28|-
TGTGCCAGCAGGCTGGGACAGGGGGTTAGCTCTGGAAACACCATATATTTT
CASRLGQGVSSGNTIYF
>TRBJ1-1|-|TRBV27|-
TGTGCCAGCAGTTTTTTAGGGACAACTGAAGCTTTCTTT
CASSFLGTTEAFF
>TRBJ2-3|TRBD1|TRBV7-9|-
TGTGCCAGCAGCGGAGCTTGGGACAGGACGATTAACACAGATACGCAGTATTTT
CASSGAWDRTINTDTQYF
>TRBJ2-2|TRBD1|TRBV27|once
TGTGCCAGCATGAGACAGGGAAGGGGAAACACCGGGGAGCTGTTTTTT
CASMRQGRGNTGELFF
>TRBJ2-7|-|TRBV6-5|-
TGTGCCAGCTGGGTAGGACAGCAAGTTGGCGAGCAGTACTTC
CASWVGQQVGEQYF
>TRBJ2-5|-|TRBV11-2|-
TGTGCCAGCAGCAAACTAGCCTTCCAGGAGACCCAGTACTTC
CASSKLAFQETQYF
>TRBJ2-7|TRBD1|TRBV19|-
TGTGCCAGTAACTACCGACAGGGCTACGAGCAGTACTTC
CASNYRQGYEQYF
>TRBJ2-1|-|TRBV15|-
TGTGCCACCAGCAGAGTCCCCTCCGGTGAGCAGTTCTTC
CATSRVPSGEQFF
>TRBJ1-1|-|TRBV6-5|-
TGTGCCAGCAGTTCCCCGGCCGGGGTGATGAACACTGAAGCTTTCTTT
CASSSPAGVMNTEAFF
>TRBJ1-5|TRBD1|TRBV30|-
TGTGCCTGGTCAAAAGGACAGGGGGACCAGCCCCAGCATTTT
CAWSKGQGDQPQHF
>TRBJ1-6|TRBD1|TRBV6-5|-
TGTGCCAGCAGAGACGACAGGGGATTCTCACCCCTCCACTTT
CASRDDRGFSPLHF
>TRBJ2-7|TRBD1|TRBV6-5|-
TGTGCCAGCAGTTACCAGGGGGCGGAGTACGAGCAGTACTTC
CASSYQGAEYEQYF
>TRBJ1-1|-|TRBV18|-
TGTGCCAGCTCACCAAGTACCAGGATGAACACTGAAGCTTTCTTT
CASSPSTRMNTEAFF
>TRBJ2-2|TRBD1|TRBV19|-
TGTGCCAGTAGCCTGCTGTCGACAGGGACCGGGGAGCTGTTTTTT
CASSLLSTGTGELFF
>TRBJ2-6|-|TRBV2|-
TGTGCCAGCAGGCCCCTTTCTAGCTCTGGGGCCAACGTCCTGACTTTC
CASRPLSSSGANVLTF
>TRBJ2-1|-|TRBV5-1|-
TGCGCCAGCAGCTTTGGGGGAGGCTCCTACAATGAGCAGTTCTTC
CASSFGGGSYNEQFF
>TRBJ2-3|-|TRBV6-5|-
TGTGCCAGCAGGGACAAAAGCACAGATACGCAGTATTTT
CASRDKSTDTQYF
>TRBJ2-3|-|TRBV6-5|-
TGTGCCAGCAAGGAATCGGTACTAACCACAGATACGCAGTATTTT
CASKESVLTTDTQYF
>TRBJ1-2|-|TRBV7-2|-
TGTGCCAGCAGCTTTACAGGATATGGCTACACCTTC
CASSFTGYGYTF
>TRBJ2-3|-|TRBV9|once
TGTGCCAGCAGCGTAGGGTTTACTAGCACAGATACGCAGTATTTT
CASSVGFTSTDTQYF
>TRBJ2-5|TRBD1|TRBV3-1/TRBV3-2|-
TGTGCCAGCAGCCTACCATCGACAGGGCGGGAGACCCAGTACTTC
CASSLPSTGRETQYF
>TRBJ2-3|TRBD2|TRBV14|-
TGTGCCAGCAGCTTCCGGAAGCGGGGTCTCCTGGATACGCAGTATTTT
CASSFRKRGLLDTQYF
>TRBJ2-3|-|TRBV6-1|-
TGTGCCAGCAGTGAAGTATGGGGGCAAGGAGATACGCAGTATTTT
CASSEVWGQGDTQYF